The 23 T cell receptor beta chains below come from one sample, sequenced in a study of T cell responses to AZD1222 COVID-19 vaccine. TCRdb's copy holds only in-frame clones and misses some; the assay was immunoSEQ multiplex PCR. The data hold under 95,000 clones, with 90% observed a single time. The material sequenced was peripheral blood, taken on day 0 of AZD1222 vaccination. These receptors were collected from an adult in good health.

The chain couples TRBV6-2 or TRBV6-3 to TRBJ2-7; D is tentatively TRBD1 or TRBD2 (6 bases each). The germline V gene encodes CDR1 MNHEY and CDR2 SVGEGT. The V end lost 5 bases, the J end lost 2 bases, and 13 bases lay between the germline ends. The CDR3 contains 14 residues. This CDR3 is CASSPTGGTYEQYF. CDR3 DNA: TGTGCCAGCAGTCCCACCGGGGGCACCTACGAGCAGTACTTC.

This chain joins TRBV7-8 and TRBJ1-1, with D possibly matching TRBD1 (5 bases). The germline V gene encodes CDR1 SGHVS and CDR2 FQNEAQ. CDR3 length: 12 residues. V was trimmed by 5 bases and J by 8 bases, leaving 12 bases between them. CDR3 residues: CASSLEEGEAFF. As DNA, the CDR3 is TGTGCCAGCAGCCTCGAGGAGGGGGAAGCTTTCTTT.

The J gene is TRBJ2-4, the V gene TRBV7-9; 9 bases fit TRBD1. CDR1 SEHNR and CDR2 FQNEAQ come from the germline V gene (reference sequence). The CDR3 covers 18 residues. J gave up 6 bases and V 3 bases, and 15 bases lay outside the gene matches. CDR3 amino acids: CASSFWGTGYLRANIQYF. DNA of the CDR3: TGTGCCAGCAGCTTTTGGGGGACAGGGTATCTCAGGGCAAACATTCAGTACTTC.

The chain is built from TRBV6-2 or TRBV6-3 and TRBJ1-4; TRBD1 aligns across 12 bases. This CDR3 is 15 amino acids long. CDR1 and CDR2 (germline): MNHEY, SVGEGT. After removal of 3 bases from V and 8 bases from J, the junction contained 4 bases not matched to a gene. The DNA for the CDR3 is TGTGCCAGCAGTTATCCGGGACAGGGGGCGGAAAAACTGTTTTTT. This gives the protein CASSYPGQGAEKLFF.

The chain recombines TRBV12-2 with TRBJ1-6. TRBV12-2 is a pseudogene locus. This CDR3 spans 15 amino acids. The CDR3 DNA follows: TGTGCAAGTCGCGGGACTGGGTCTCCTAATTCACCCCTCCACTTT. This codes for CASRGTGSPNSPLHF.

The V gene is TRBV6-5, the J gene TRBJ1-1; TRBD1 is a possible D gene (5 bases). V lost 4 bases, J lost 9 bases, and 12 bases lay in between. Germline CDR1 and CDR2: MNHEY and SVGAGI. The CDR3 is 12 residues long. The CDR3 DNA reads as TGTGCCAGCAGTTTAGCCGGGACCCAAGCTTTCTTT. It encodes CASSLAGTQAFF.

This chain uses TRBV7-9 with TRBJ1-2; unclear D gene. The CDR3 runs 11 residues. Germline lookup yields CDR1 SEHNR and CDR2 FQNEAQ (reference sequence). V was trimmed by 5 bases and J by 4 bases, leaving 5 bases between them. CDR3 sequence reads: CASSTLYGYTF. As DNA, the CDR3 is TGTGCCAGCAGCACCCTCTATGGCTACACCTTC.

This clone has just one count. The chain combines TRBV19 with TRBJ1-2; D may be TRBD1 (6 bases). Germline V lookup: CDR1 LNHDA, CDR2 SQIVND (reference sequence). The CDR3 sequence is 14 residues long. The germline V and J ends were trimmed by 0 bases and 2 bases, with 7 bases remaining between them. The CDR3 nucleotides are TGTGCCAGTAGTATAGAAGGGGGGAACTATGGCTACACCTTC. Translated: CASSIEGGNYGYTF.

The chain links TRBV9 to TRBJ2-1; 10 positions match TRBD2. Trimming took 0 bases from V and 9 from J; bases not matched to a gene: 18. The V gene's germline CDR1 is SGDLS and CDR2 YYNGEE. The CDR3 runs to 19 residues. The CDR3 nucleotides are TGTGCCAGCAGCGTAGACCGTAGGGGAGCGGGGGGGCTCGTGGGTGAGCAGTTCTTC. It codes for CASSVDRRGAGGLVGEQFF. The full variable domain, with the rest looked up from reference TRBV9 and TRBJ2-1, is DSGVTQTPKHLITATGQRVTLRCSPRSGDLSVYWYQQSLDQGLQFLIQYYNGEERAKGNILERFSAQQFPDLHSELNLSSLELGDSALYFCASSVDRRGAGGLVGEQFFGPGTRLTVL.

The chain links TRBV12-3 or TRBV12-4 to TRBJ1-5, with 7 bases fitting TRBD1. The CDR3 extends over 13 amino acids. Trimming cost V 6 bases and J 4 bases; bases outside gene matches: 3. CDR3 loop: CASSNRGNQPQHF. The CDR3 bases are TGTGCCAGCAGCAACAGGGGTAATCAGCCCCAGCATTTT.

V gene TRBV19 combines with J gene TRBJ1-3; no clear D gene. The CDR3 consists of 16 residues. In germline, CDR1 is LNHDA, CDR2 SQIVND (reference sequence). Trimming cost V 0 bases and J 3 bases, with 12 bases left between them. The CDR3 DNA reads TGTGCCAGTAGTATAGACCAGCCCAGTCTTGGAAACACCATATATTTT. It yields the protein CASSIDQPSLGNTIYF.

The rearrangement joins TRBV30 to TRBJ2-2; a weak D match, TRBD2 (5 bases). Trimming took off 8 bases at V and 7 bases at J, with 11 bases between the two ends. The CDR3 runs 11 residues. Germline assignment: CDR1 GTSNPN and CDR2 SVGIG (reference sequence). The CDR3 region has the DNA TGTGCCGCACACGGAGGCGGGGAGCTGTTTTTT. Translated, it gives CAAHGGGELFF.

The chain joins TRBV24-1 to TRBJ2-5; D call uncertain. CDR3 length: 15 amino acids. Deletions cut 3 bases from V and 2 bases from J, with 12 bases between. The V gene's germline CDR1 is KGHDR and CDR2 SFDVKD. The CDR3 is CATSDPSPPQETQYF. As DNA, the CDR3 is TGTGCCACCAGTGATCCCAGCCCCCCTCAAGAGACCCAGTACTTC.

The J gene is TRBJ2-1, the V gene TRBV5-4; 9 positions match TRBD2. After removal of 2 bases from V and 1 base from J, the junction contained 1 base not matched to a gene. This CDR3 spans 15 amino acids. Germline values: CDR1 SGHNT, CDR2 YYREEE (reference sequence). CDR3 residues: CASSLTSGSYNEQFF. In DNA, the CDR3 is TGTGCCAGCAGCTTAACTAGCGGGTCCTACAATGAGCAGTTCTTC. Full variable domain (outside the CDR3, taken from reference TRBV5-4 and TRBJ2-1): ETGVTQSPTHLIKTRGQQVTLRCSSQSGHNTVSWYQQALGQGPQFIFQYYREEENGRGNFPPRFSGLQFPNYSSELNVNALELDDSALYLCASSLTSGSYNEQFFGPGTRLTVL.

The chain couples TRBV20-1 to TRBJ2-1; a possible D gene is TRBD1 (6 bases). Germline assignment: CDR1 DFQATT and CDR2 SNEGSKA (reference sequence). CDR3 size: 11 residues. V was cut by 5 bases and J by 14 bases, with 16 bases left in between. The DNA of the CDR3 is TGCAGTGCTCTAAGGGCAGGGGAAAAGTTCTTC. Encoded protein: CSALRAGEKFF.

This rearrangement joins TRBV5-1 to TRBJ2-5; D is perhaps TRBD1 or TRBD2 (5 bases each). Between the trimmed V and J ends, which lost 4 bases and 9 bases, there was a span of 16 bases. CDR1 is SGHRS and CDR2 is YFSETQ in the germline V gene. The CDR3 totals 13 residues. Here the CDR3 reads CASSLDSFGAQYF. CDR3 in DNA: TGCGCCAGCAGCCTTGACAGTTTCGGGGCCCAGTACTTC.

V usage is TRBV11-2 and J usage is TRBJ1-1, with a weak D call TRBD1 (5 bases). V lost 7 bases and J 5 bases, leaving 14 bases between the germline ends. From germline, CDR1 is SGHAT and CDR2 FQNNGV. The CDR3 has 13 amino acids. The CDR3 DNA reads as TGTGCCAGCAAGGCCCCCTGGGGGACTGAAGCTTTCTTT. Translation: CASKAPWGTEAFF.

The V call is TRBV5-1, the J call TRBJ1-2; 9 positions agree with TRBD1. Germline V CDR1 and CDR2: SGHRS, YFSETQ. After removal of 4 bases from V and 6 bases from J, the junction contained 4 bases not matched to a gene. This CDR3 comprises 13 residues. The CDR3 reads CASSLGQGDGYTF. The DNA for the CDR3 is TGCGCCAGCAGCCTGGGACAGGGAGATGGCTACACCTTC.

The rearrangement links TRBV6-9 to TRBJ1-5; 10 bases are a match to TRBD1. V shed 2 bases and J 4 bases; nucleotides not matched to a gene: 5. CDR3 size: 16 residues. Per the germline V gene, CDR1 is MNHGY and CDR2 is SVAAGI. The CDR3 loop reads CASSYGTGVRNQPQHF. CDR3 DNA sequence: TGTGCCAGCAGTTATGGGACAGGGGTGAGGAATCAGCCCCAGCATTTT.

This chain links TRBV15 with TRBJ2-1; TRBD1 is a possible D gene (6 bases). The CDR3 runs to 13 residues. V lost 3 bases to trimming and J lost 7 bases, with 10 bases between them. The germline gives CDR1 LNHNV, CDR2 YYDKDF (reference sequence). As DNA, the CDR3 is TGTGCCACCAGCAGGACCACAGGGAATGAGCAGTTCTTC. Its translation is CATSRTTGNEQFF.

This CDR3 is CASSLTGGGNEKLFF. DNA for the CDR3: TGTGCCAGTAGTCTGACAGGGGGTGGTAATGAAAAACTGTTTTTT. The chain employs TRBV19 and TRBJ1-4; 9 bases align to TRBD1. CDR3 size: 15 residues. The germline CDR1 and CDR2 sequences are LNHDA and SQIVND (reference sequence). The trim removed 5 bases at V and 4 bases at J, leaving 5 bases unmatched.

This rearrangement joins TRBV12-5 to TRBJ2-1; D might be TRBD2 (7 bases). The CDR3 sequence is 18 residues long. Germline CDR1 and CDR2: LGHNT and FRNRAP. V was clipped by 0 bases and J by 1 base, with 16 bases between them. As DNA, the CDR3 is TGTGCTAGTGGTTTGGTACGATGGGGGGGCCGGTCCTACAATGAGCAGTTCTTC. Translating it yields CASGLVRWGGRSYNEQFF.

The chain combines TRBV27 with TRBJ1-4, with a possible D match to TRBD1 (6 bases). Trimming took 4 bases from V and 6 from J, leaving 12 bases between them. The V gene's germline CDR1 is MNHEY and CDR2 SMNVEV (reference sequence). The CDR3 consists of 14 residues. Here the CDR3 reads CASSSSGEHEKLFF. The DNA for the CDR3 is TGTGCCAGCAGTTCATCAGGGGAACATGAAAAACTGTTTTTT.